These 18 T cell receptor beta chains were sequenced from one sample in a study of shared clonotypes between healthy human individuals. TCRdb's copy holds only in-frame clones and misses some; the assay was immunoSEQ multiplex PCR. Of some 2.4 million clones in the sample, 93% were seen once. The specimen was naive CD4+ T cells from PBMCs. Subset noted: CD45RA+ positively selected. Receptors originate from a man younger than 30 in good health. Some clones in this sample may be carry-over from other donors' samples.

The CDR3 loop is CASSFGRGNEQYF. The CDR3, as DNA: TGTGCCAGCAGCTTTGGCAGGGGAAACGAGCAGTACTTC. The V call is TRBV11-3, the J call TRBJ2-7; TRBD1 might be the D (6 bases). The V end was cut by 3 bases, the J end by 5 bases, with 11 bases between. CDR1 SGHNT and CDR2 YENEEA come from the germline V gene. The CDR3 contains 13 residues. The full variable domain, completed using reference TRBV11-3 and TRBJ2-7, is EAGVVQSPRYKIIEKKQPVAFWCNPISGHNTLYWYLQNLGQGPELLIRYENEEAVDDSQLPKDRFSAERLKGVDSTLKIQPAELGDSAVYLCASSFGRGNEQYFGPGTRLTVT.

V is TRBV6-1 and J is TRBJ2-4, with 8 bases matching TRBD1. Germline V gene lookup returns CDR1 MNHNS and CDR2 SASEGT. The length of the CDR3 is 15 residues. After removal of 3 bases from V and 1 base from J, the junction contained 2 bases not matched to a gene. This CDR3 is CASSDNRGAKNIQYF. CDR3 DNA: TGTGCCAGCAGTGACAACAGGGGGGCCAAAAACATTCAGTACTTC.

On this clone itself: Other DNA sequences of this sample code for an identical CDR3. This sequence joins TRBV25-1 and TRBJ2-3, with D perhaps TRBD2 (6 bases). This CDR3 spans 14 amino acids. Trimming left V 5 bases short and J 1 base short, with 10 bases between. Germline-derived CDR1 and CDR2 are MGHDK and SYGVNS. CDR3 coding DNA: TGTGCCAGCAGTAGGACGGGAGGCACAGATACGCAGTATTTT. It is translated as CASSRTGGTDTQYF.

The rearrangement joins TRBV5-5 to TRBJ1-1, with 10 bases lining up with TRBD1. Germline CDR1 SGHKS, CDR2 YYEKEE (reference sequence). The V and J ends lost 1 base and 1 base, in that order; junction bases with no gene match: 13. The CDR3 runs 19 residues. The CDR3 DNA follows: TGTGCCAGCAGCTTGATAATGGGACAGGGGCGATTAGCGAACACTGAAGCTTTCTTT. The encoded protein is CASSLIMGQGRLANTEAFF.

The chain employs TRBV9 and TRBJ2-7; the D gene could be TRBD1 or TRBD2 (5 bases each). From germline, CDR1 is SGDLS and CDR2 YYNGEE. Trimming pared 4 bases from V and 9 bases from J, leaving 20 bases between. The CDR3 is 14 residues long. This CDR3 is CASSRDGIYVGQYF. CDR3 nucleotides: TGTGCCAGCAGCCGGGACGGGATCTACGTTGGGCAGTACTTC.

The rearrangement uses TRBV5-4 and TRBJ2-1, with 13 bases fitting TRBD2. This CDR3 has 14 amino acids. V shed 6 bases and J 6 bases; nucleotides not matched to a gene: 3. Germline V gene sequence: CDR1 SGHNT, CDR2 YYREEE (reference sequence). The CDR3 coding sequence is TGTGCCAGCACCGGACTAGCGGGAGTCAATGAGCAGTTCTTC. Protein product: CASTGLAGVNEQFF. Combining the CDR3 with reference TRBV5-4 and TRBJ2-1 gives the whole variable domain ETGVTQSPTHLIKTRGQQVTLRCSSQSGHNTVSWYQQALGQGPQFIFQYYREEENGRGNFPPRFSGLQFPNYSSELNVNALELDDSALYLCASTGLAGVNEQFFGPGTRLTVL.

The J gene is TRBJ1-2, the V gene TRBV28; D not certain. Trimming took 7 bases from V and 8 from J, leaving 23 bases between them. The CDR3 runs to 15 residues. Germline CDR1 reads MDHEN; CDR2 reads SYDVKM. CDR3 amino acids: CASTSHSAGGLGYTF. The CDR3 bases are TGTGCCAGCACCTCCCATTCAGCAGGAGGGTTAGGCTACACCTTC.

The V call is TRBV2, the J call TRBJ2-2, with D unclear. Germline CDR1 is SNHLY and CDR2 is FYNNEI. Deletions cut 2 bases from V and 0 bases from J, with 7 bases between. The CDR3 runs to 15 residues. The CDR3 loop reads CASSERTANTGELFF. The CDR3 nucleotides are TGTGCCAGCAGTGAACGAACAGCGAACACCGGGGAGCTGTTTTTT.

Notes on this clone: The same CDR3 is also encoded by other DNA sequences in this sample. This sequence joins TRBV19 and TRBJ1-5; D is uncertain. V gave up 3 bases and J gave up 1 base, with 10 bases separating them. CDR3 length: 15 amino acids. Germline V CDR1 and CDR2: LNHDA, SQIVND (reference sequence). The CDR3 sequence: CASSIEGLSNQPQHF. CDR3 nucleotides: TGTGCCAGTAGTATCGAGGGATTAAGCAATCAGCCCCAGCATTTT.

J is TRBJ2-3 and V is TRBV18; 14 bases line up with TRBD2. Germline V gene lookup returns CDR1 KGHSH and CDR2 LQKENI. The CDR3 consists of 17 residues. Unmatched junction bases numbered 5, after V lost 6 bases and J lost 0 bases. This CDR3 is CASSPGLAGGSTDTQYF. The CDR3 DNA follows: TGTGCCAGCTCCCCTGGACTAGCGGGAGGTAGCACAGATACGCAGTATTTT.

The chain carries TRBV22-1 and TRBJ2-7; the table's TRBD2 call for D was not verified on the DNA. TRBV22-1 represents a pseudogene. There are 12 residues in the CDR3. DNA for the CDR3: TGTCCTGGGAGCTCGAGACTATCCGAGCAGTACTTC. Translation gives CPGSSRLSEQYF.

CDR3 coding DNA: TGCGCCAGCAGCCCGACAGGGACGTTCAATGAGCAGTTCTTC. This sequence encodes CASSPTGTFNEQFF. V is TRBV5-1 and J is TRBJ2-1; 7 nucleotides align to TRBD1. CDR3 length: 14 residues. The trim removed 4 bases at V and 6 bases at J, leaving 7 bases unmatched. The germline CDR1 and CDR2 sequences are SGHRS and YFSETQ.

CDR3 sequence: CATQEGTVNEQFF. CDR3 in DNA: TGTGCCACCCAAGAAGGGACAGTCAATGAGCAGTTCTTC. The chain recombines TRBV5-5 with TRBJ2-1; 7 bases map to TRBD1. This CDR3 comprises 13 residues. The germline V gene encodes CDR1 SGHKS and CDR2 YYEKEE (reference sequence). V was pared by 9 bases and J by 6 bases, with 9 bases of the junction left unmatched.

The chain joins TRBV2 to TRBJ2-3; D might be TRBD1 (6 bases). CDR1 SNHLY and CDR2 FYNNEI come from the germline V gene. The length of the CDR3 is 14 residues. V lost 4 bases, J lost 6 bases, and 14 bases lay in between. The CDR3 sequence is CASSGGQRGDTQYF. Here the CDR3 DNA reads TGTGCCAGCAGTGGAGGACAGCGAGGCGATACGCAGTATTTT.

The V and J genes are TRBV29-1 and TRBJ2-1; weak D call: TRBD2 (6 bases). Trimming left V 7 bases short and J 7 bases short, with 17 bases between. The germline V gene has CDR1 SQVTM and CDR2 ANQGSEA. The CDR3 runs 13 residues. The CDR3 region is CSAGTFWENEQFF. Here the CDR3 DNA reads TGCAGCGCAGGGACTTTCTGGGAGAATGAGCAGTTCTTC.

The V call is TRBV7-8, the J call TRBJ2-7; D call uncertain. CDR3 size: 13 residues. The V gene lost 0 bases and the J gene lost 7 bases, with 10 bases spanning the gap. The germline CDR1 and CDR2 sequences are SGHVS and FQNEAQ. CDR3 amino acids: CASSLAPLREQYF. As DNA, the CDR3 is TGTGCCAGCAGCTTAGCCCCGTTACGGGAGCAGTACTTC. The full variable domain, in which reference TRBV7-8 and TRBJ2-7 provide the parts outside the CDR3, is GAGVSQSPRYKVAKRGQDVALRCDPISGHVSLFWYQQALGQGPEFLTYFQNEAQLDKSGLPSDRFFAERPEGSVSTLKIQRTQQEDSAVYLCASSLAPLREQYFGPGTRLTVT.

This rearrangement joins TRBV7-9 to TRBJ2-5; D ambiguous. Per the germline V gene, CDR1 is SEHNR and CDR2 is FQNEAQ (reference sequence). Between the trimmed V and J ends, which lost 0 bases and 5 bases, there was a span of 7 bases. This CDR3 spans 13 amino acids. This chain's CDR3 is CASSLAVGETQYF. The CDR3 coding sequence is TGTGCCAGCAGCTTAGCCGTCGGGGAGACCCAGTACTTC.

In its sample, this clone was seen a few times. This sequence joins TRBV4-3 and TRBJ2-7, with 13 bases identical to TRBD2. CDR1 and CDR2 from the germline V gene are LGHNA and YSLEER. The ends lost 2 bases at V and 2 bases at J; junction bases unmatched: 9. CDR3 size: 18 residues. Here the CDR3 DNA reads TGCGCCAGCAGCCAACAACTAGCGGGAGGGGCCGTAACCTACGAGCAGTACTTC. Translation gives CASSQQLAGGAVTYEQYF.